What follows are 27 T cell receptor beta chains derived from one specimen sequenced in a study of cytomegalovirus exposure and HLA in healthy donors. The PCR used 60 Vbeta and 13 Jbeta primers. TCRdb's table, derived via immunoSEQ multiplex PCR, lists solely in-frame clones and lacks some. The data show under 200,000 clones, around 85% seen once. The material sequenced was PBMCs. The origin of the receptors is a middle-aged man in good health and CMV-seropositive.

In its sample, this clone was seen a few times. The genes are TRBV4-3 and TRBJ2-1; 9 bases align to TRBD2. The CDR3 spans 17 residues. CDR1 is LGHNA, CDR2 YSLEER, per germline. V shed 0 bases, J shed 4 bases, and the junction held 7 bases outside the gene matches. CDR3 region: CASSQDRLAGLYNEQFF. The CDR3 nucleotides are TGCGCCAGCAGCCAAGATCGGCTAGCGGGGCTTTACAATGAGCAGTTCTTC.

This sequence joins TRBV2 and TRBJ2-7, with D unclear. Trimming took 2 bases from V and 4 from J, leaving 3 bases between them. Germline V CDR1 and CDR2: SNHLY, FYNNEI. CDR3 size: 11 residues. The CDR3 here is CASSELYEQYF. The CDR3 DNA follows: TGTGCCAGCAGTGAACTGTACGAGCAGTACTTC.

The chain employs TRBV5-4 and TRBJ2-5; D is possibly TRBD1 (7 bases). The CDR3 sequence is 14 residues long. Per germline, CDR1 SGHNT and CDR2 YYREEE (reference sequence). Deletions cut 7 bases from V and 3 bases from J, with 16 bases between. The CDR3, as DNA: TGTGCCAGCTCAGGGGGTCGGGGGAAAGAGACCCAGTACTTC. The encoded protein is CASSGGRGKETQYF. The entire variable domain, with the rest obtained from reference TRBV5-4 and TRBJ2-5, is as follows: ETGVTQSPTHLIKTRGQQVTLRCSSQSGHNTVSWYQQALGQGPQFIFQYYREEENGRGNFPPRFSGLQFPNYSSELNVNALELDDSALYLCASSGGRGKETQYFGPGTRLLVL.

This chain's CDR3 is CASSIGTVNEQFF. CDR3 DNA: TGTGCCAGTAGTATAGGGACAGTCAATGAGCAGTTCTTC. V usage is TRBV19 and J usage is TRBJ2-1; possibly TRBD1 for D (6 bases). V lost 1 base and J lost 6, with 7 bases in between. CDR1 LNHDA and CDR2 SQIVND come from the germline V gene (reference sequence). This CDR3 spans 13 amino acids.

V gene TRBV19 combines with J gene TRBJ1-1; D is possibly TRBD1 (6 bases). Germline lookup yields CDR1 LNHDA and CDR2 SQIVND (reference sequence). Trimming took 6 bases from V and 1 from J, leaving 12 bases between them. This CDR3 region has 14 residues. CDR3 loop: CASRLTGQNTEAFF. CDR3 DNA sequence: TGTGCCAGTAGGCTCACAGGGCAGAACACTGAAGCTTTCTTT.

CDR3 sequence: CVNSGTGGNSNQPQHF. DNA for the CDR3: TGTGTAAACTCCGGGACAGGGGGGAATAGCAATCAGCCCCAGCATTTT. The chain uses TRBV7-6 and TRBJ1-5; TRBD1 matches at 11 bases. Germline lookup yields CDR1 SGHVS and CDR2 FNYEAQ. The CDR3 covers 16 residues.

V gene TRBV19 combines with J gene TRBJ2-1; 9 bases map to TRBD1. The CDR3 length is 15 residues. Germline trimming cut 3 bases from V and 4 bases from J; bases unmatched to any gene: 4. Per germline, CDR1 LNHDA and CDR2 SQIVND (reference sequence). This CDR3 reads CASSITGGPYNEQFF. The CDR3 coding sequence is TGTGCCAGTAGTATCACAGGGGGCCCTTACAATGAGCAGTTCTTC.

The chain employs TRBV5-1 and TRBJ2-5; 9 nucleotides line up with TRBD1. The CDR3 is 16 amino acids. V lost 2 bases and J lost 1; bases outside the gene matches: 6. Germline V gene sequence: CDR1 SGHRS, CDR2 YFSETQ. CDR3 amino acids: CASSFLPTGGQETQYF. DNA for the CDR3: TGCGCCAGCAGCTTCCTGCCGACAGGGGGCCAAGAGACCCAGTACTTC.

The chain combines TRBV5-1 with TRBJ2-5, with TRBD2 as a possible D gene (5 bases). The CDR3 consists of 14 residues. V lost 0 bases and J 3 bases, leaving 9 bases between the germline ends. Germline values: CDR1 SGHRS, CDR2 YFSETQ. The CDR3 DNA reads as TGCGCCAGCAGCTTGGGACTACCTGAAGAGACCCAGTACTTC. It encodes CASSLGLPEETQYF.

The chain joins TRBV7-6 to TRBJ1-5; the D gene is possibly TRBD1 (5 bases). V gave up 0 bases and J gave up 3 bases, with 9 bases separating them. The CDR3 covers 15 residues. Germline V gene lookup returns CDR1 SGHVS and CDR2 FNYEAQ. Here the CDR3 reads CASSLARTLNQPQHF. In DNA, the CDR3 is TGTGCCAGCAGCTTAGCTCGGACACTCAATCAGCCCCAGCATTTT.

The chain couples TRBV6-6 to TRBJ2-2; 7 bases are a match to TRBD1. This CDR3 is 15 amino acids long. From germline, CDR1 is MNHNY and CDR2 SVGAGI (reference sequence). Trimming removed 5 bases from V and 7 bases from J; junction bases left unmatched: 10. CDR3 region: CASSETGLNGGELFF. DNA for the CDR3: TGTGCCAGCAGTGAGACAGGGCTTAACGGCGGGGAGCTGTTTTTT.

The chain recombines TRBV7-2 with TRBJ2-7; 7 nucleotides line up with TRBD2. The J segment lost 1 base and the V segment lost 3 bases, leaving 3 bases of the junction unmatched. Looked up from germline, CDR1 is SGHTA and CDR2 is FQGNSA. This CDR3 spans 14 amino acids. CDR3 bases: TGTGCCAGCAGCTTTCAGGGAGGGTCCTACGAGCAGTACTTC. It codes for CASSFQGGSYEQYF.

This chain uses TRBV6-1 with TRBJ2-7; D not certain. V was shortened by 6 bases and J by 0 bases, with 12 bases between the two germline ends. Germline V gives CDR1 MNHNS, CDR2 SASEGT. The CDR3 runs 14 residues. The CDR3 here is CASSPSSSSYEQYF. As DNA, the CDR3 is TGTGCCAGCAGCCCAAGTAGCAGCTCCTACGAGCAGTACTTC.

V and J are TRBV28 and TRBJ1-1, with a weak D call TRBD1 (5 bases). This CDR3 has 15 amino acids. Between the trimmed V and J ends, which lost 6 bases and 3 bases, there was a span of 17 bases. In germline, CDR1 is MDHEN, CDR2 SYDVKM. The CDR3 nucleotides read TGTGCCAGCAGACTACAGGACCTCGGCGACACTGAAGCTTTCTTT. Residues: CASRLQDLGDTEAFF. Variable domain in full (rest from reference TRBV28 and TRBJ1-1): DVKVTQSSRYLVKRTGEKVFLECVQDMDHENMFWYRQDPGLGLRLIYFSYDVKMKEKGDIPEGYSVSREKKERFSLILESASTNQTSMYLCASRLQDLGDTEAFFGQGTRLTVV.

The chain has TRBV10-3 and TRBJ1-2; D is possibly TRBD1 (6 bases). The CDR3 is 14 amino acids. Trimming took off 0 bases at V and 5 bases at J, with 10 bases between the two ends. Germline V gene lookup returns CDR1 ENHRY and CDR2 SYGVKD. CDR3 sequence (DNA): TGTGCCATCAGTGAGTCCGGGACACGTTATGGCTACACCTTC. This translates into CAISESGTRYGYTF.

This clone has a single count. The chain couples TRBV2 to TRBJ2-2, with a possible D match to TRBD1 (5 bases). CDR1 is SNHLY, CDR2 FYNNEI, per germline. V lost 8 bases to trimming and J lost 5 bases, with 18 bases between them. The CDR3 sequence is 15 residues long. CDR3 residues: CASGMVGARTGELFF. The CDR3 DNA is TGTGCCAGCGGTATGGTAGGGGCGCGAACCGGGGAGCTGTTTTTT.

The V and J genes are TRBV6-6 and TRBJ2-5, with 9 nucleotides matching TRBD2. Germline V gene lookup returns CDR1 MNHNY and CDR2 SVGAGI (reference sequence). After removal of 5 bases from V and 1 base from J, the junction contained 8 bases not matched to a gene. The CDR3 loop spans 16 amino acids. The CDR3 sequence: CASSTPPTSGQETQYF. The DNA of the CDR3 is TGTGCCAGCAGTACCCCGCCGACTAGCGGCCAAGAGACCCAGTACTTC.

This chain connects TRBV27 to TRBJ2-6; maybe TRBD1 (5 bases). CDR3 length: 14 amino acids. V was cut by 4 bases and J by 4 bases, with 8 bases left in between. Looked up from germline, CDR1 is MNHEY and CDR2 is SMNVEV (reference sequence). CDR3 DNA: TGTGCCAGCAGTTCAGGGCGGGGGGCCAACGTCCTGACTTTC. The encoded protein is CASSSGRGANVLTF.

The chain combines TRBV29-1 with TRBJ2-5, with 10 nucleotides matching TRBD1. This CDR3 region has 12 residues. The ends lost 7 bases at V and 2 bases at J; junction bases unmatched: 1. Germline-derived CDR1 and CDR2 are SQVTM and ANQGSEA. The CDR3 DNA is TGCAGCGGGGGACAGGGGCAAGAGACCCAGTACTTC. Its translation: CSGGQGQETQYF. The whole variable domain, filled in from reference TRBV29-1 and TRBJ2-5, reads SAVISQKPSRDICQRGTSLTIQCQVDSQVTMMFWYRQQPGQSLTLIATANQGSEATYESGFVIDKFPISRPNLTFSTLTVSNMSPEDSSIYLCSGGQGQETQYFGPGTRLLVL.

CDR3 residues: CASSSRGPSGGAGETQYF. The CDR3, as DNA: TGTGCCAGCAGCTCCCGGGGGCCTAGCGGGGGGGCGGGGGAGACCCAGTACTTC. The chain recombines TRBV7-2 with TRBJ2-5, with 12 positions matching TRBD2. CDR1 and CDR2 (germline): SGHTA, FQGNSA. The CDR3 has 18 amino acids. V trimming: 4 bases; J trimming: 5 bases; junction bases outside the gene matches: 14. Full variable domain (missing parts from reference TRBV7-2 and TRBJ2-5): GAGVSQSPSNKVTEKGKDVELRCDPISGHTALYWYRQSLGQGLEFLIYFQGNSAPDKSGLPSDRFSAERTGGSVSTLTIQRTQQEDSAVYLCASSSRGPSGGAGETQYFGPGTRLLVL.

The chain combines TRBV25-1 with TRBJ2-2; tentative D call: TRBD1 (5 bases). The CDR3 has 14 residues. V was cut by 6 bases and J by 1 base, with 9 bases left in between. CDR1 is MGHDK, CDR2 SYGVNS, per germline. The CDR3 coding sequence is TGTGCCAGCAGCTGGACACAGAACACCGGGGAGCTGTTTTTT. It encodes CASSWTQNTGELFF.

The chain employs TRBV13 and TRBJ2-3; tentatively, D is TRBD2 (5 bases). The germline V gene encodes CDR1 PRHDT and CDR2 FYEKMQ (reference sequence). Trimming stripped 5 bases from V and 0 bases from J, with 15 bases between. This CDR3 region has 16 residues. CDR3 sequence reads: CASSLLRTLSTDTQYF. The CDR3 nucleotides read TGTGCCAGCAGCCTCCTCAGGACTTTGAGCACAGATACGCAGTATTTT. Full variable domain (outside the CDR3, taken from reference TRBV13 and TRBJ2-3): AAGVIQSPRHLIKEKRETATLKCYPIPRHDTVYWYQQGPGQDPQFLISFYEKMQSDKGSIPDRFSAQQFSDYHSELNMSSLELGDSALYFCASSLLRTLSTDTQYFGPGTRLTVL.

The rearrangement joins TRBV15 to TRBJ2-3; 14 positions agree with TRBD2. The CDR3 consists of 18 residues. Germline V gene data show CDR1 as LNHNV and CDR2 as YYDKDF (reference sequence). V shed 0 bases and J 6 bases; nucleotides not matched to a gene: 8. In DNA form, the CDR3 reads TGTGCCACCAGCAGAGAAGTTGGGACTAGCGGGGGTGGTGATACGCAGTATTTT. Its protein product is CATSREVGTSGGGDTQYF.

The chain uses TRBV5-1 and TRBJ2-7; 7 nucleotides agree with TRBD1. Per the germline V gene, CDR1 is SGHRS and CDR2 is YFSETQ. The CDR3 contains 14 residues. Trimming at V came to 3 bases and at J to 3 bases, leaving 6 bases not matched to a gene. CDR3 region: CASSSRQGNYEQYF. For the CDR3, the DNA is TGCGCCAGCAGCTCCAGACAGGGAAACTACGAGCAGTACTTC. The full variable domain, its missing parts supplied by reference TRBV5-1 and TRBJ2-7, is KAGVTQTPRYLIKTRGQQVTLSCSPISGHRSVSWYQQTPGQGLQFLFEYFSETQRNKGNFPGRFSGRQFSNSRSEMNVSTLELGDSALYLCASSSRQGNYEQYFGPGTRLTVT.

The chain's CDR3 is CASSQDRLAGDTQYF. The CDR3 DNA reads TGCGCCAGCAGCCAAGACAGACTAGCGGGGGATACGCAGTATTTT. The chain uses TRBV4-3 and TRBJ2-3, with 11 bases fitting TRBD2. The germline CDR1 and CDR2 sequences are LGHNA and YSLEER. The CDR3 is made up of 15 amino acids. The J segment lost 6 bases and the V segment lost 0 bases, leaving 2 bases of the junction unmatched.

This clone was detected only once. The rearrangement joins TRBV7-2 to TRBJ1-2; possibly TRBD1 for D (5 bases). Trimming stripped 5 bases from V and 2 bases from J, with 9 bases between. Germline V lookup: CDR1 SGHTA, CDR2 FQGNSA. This CDR3 spans 13 amino acids. In DNA, the CDR3 is TGTGCCAGCAGCCCGGACACAAACTATGGCTACACCTTC. It is translated as CASSPDTNYGYTF.

This chain connects TRBV5-1 to TRBJ2-3; D possibly corresponds to TRBD1 (6 bases). The CDR3 spans 14 residues. The V gene's germline CDR1 is SGHRS and CDR2 YFSETQ. The V end was cut by 0 bases, the J end by 2 bases, with 7 bases between. The CDR3 here is CASSLGTATDTQYF. CDR3 nucleotide sequence: TGCGCCAGCAGCTTGGGGACAGCCACAGATACGCAGTATTTT.